This TCR beta chain was documented in a study of T cells in Graves' hyperthyroidism and ophthalmopathy. Trimming cost V 6 bases and J 3 bases, with 15 bases left between them. Looked up from germline, CDR1 is MDHEN and CDR2 is SYDVKM. CDR3 length: 14 residues. This clonotype came up many times. Each diagnosis drew on symptoms, thyroxine, TRAb, thyroid ultrasound and orbital computed tomography findings. TCR beta CDR3 regions were amplified from RNA transcripts. The TCR CDR3 first-round RT-PCR relied on the HTBI primer set. TCRdb called the multiplex PCR reads again in MiXCR, with one record for every CDR3 protein. The table records around 350,000 distinct CDR3 sequences, roughly 15% of them present only once.

Sample: blood. The clonotype comes from a woman aged 55-69 years with Graves' ophthalmopathy. The V gene is TRBV28, the J gene TRBJ2-7; D is possibly TRBD1 (5 bases). CDR3 DNA sequence: TGTGCCAGCAGGAAGCAGGGTCGATTCTACGAGCAGTACTTC. Translated, it gives CASRKQGRFYEQYF.